The entry below gives a single T cell receptor beta chain sequence along with its context. The antigen is unknown. This entry is derived from a study of cytomegalovirus exposure and HLA in healthy donors. The PCR ran on 60 Vbeta and 13 Jbeta primers. As handled by the study authors: Later, an analysis found around 80 million unique TCR beta chains, and 10 million to 11 million of these were shared. Assay used: immunoSEQ multiplex PCR; TCRdb lists only in-frame clones, some missing. V and J calls and clone size come straight from that table; D and trimming were deduced from the DNA. Here the sample spans approximately 140,000 clones, approximately 75% being singletons. Study-wide results and limits: CMV serostatus alone was available as immune exposure information. Sequencing likely generated an artifact that appeared as a cluster of highly shared sequence variants.

Sequences were obtained from PBMCs. This clonotype originated in a woman in her thirties or forties in good health and CMV-seropositive.

The CDR3 loop is CASSLEEGAEYGYTF. CDR3 DNA: TGTGCCAGCAGCTTAGAGGAGGGAGCCGAGTATGGCTACACCTTC. V usage is TRBV7-9 and J usage is TRBJ1-2; D gene ambiguous. The CDR3 runs to 15 residues. Germline CDR1 is SEHNR and CDR2 is FQNEAQ (reference sequence). The V gene lost 1 base and the J gene lost 5 bases, with 14 bases spanning the gap. Supplemented by reference TRBV7-9 and TRBJ1-2, the full variable domain reads DTGVSQNPRHKITKRGQNVTFRCDPISEHNRLYWYRQTLGQGPEFLTYFQNEAQLEKSRLLSDRFSAERPKGSFSTLEIQRTEQGDSAMYLCASSLEEGAEYGYTFGSGTRLTVV.